This T cell receptor (beta chain) was observed in a study of cytomegalovirus exposure and HLA in healthy donors. Concerning this clone: Its antigen remains unknown.

PCR involved 60 Vbeta and 13 Jbeta primers. Sequenced by immunoSEQ multiplex PCR; TCRdb stores in-frame clones only, minus some. The table shows around 100,000 clones, with around three quarters occurring only once. General study results and limits: Indistinguishability led to the exclusion of some V segments, TRBV6-2 and TRBV6-3 included.

The germline CDR1 and CDR2 sequences are SGHRS and YFSETQ. Trimming removed 5 bases from V and 1 base from J, with 12 bases in between. CDR3 length equals 14 residues. This rearrangement joins TRBV5-1 to TRBJ2-5; the D gene is possibly TRBD2 (6 bases). The sequenced sample was PBMCs. The sequence came from a woman between 18 and 30 years old in good health and CMV-seropositive. The CDR3 DNA is TGCGCCAGCAGTCTACTAGCTGCCCAAGAGACCCAGTACTTC. The encoded protein is CASSLLAAQETQYF.